This T cell receptor beta chain was identified in a study of blood T cells in healthy people across ages (dated by TCRdb to between 2015 and 2016). Regarding the study in general: In model experiments, roughly one uniquely barcoded TCR beta cDNA molecule per two T cells was captured by template switching. To track age-related changes in TCR beta repertoire diversity, the study relied on deep sequencing normalized with unique cDNA molecular identifiers. Donors were grouped into four age groups: young (average about 15 years), middle-aged (roughly 40), aged (about 60) and long-lived (about 89). To avoid experimental bias, donors of different ages were randomly spread across the sequencing lanes. Using the same blood draw, the study looked at two additional independent replicas of 1 million unique cDNA reads for two donors, one aged 18 to 30 and the other aged 80 or older. What the authors observed across the whole study: Observed TCR beta diversity per million T cells fell roughly linearly with age, and a significant reduction was already apparent by age roughly 41. Estimates of total diversity from one million sequenced T cells were regarded as lower bounds and underestimates. Since profiling was done on bulk unsorted PBMCs, naive and antigen-experienced compartments could not be conclusively compared. Compared with the aged group, more naive CD4+ T cells, fewer expanded clones and increased TCR diversity were shown by the long-lived group, suggesting age selection. Donor CMV infection status was unknown, potentially confounding age-related changes in expanded clonotypes. There was a strong correlation between observed TCR beta diversity and the percentage of naive T cells measured by flow cytometry.

The donors were roughly 40 Caucasian individuals from Russia, aged 6 to 90 years, who were systemically healthy. Roughly 9 milliliters of peripheral blood were drawn from each donor into EDTA-treated Vacutainer tubes. PBMCs were isolated by Ficoll-Paque density-gradient centrifugation, with at least 6 million obtained per sample. Total RNA was extracted from PBMCs with Trizol reagent, with at least 5.5 micrograms obtained per sample. Naive CD45RAhigh/CD27high T cell percentages were measured by flow cytometry on a PBMC aliquot from every donor. Measured from the cysteine to the phenylalanine, the CDR3 is 19 residues long. The kept DNA is CDR3 alone, 57 bases in frame from the first base. Clipping removes 11 bases from V and 3 bases from J, with 17 as the unmatched junction base count. The library was prepared using 5' RACE. TCRdb shows the sequencer as Illumina HiSeq 2500. A second PCR of about 7 to 12 cycles was run with a J-beta primer mix and a sample-barcoded 5' primer. Each TCR beta cDNA molecule received a unique molecular identifier from a template-switch 5' adaptor carrying 12 random nucleotides. Each sample yielded at least 2.5 million CDR3-containing paired-end reads. First-strand cDNA was synthesized from all RNA with the Mint cDNA synthesis kit, primed by a TRBC-specific oligonucleotide. Following uracil-DNA glycosylase treatment, all cDNA underwent a first 18-cycle PCR with the universal primers M1SS and BC2_uni_R. In the source study's methods: Normalization of each sample was performed by random selection of 1 million high-quality reads, each carrying a distinct molecular identifier. Instead of being binned into consensus sequences, reads that shared molecular identifiers were thrown out. MiTCR, set to a Q25 quality threshold and the strictest error-elimination algorithm, was used for CDR3 identification, clonotype clustering and error correction. A nonparametric unseen species model with Euler transformation was used to estimate a lower bound on total TCR beta diversity. The public reads were reanalyzed by TCRdb: fastp trimming at Q25, MiXCR alignment, in-frame beta chains only. Each entry is one CDR3 protein sequence, shown with its most common DNA and genes. The V and J calls, along with clone size, are taken from TCRdb and not from the paper's own processing. This sample gives approximately 1.5 million distinct CDR3 sequences in total; 30% to 40% of them show up just once. The leading ten clones occupy about 11% of the sample.

For this clonotype: Its antigen is still unknown. Nothing much larger sits one base from this clone, and base qualities are not available.

The TCR sequence derives from a woman in her thirties in good health. The sample taken for sequencing was blood. The rearranged segments are TRBV12-3 or TRBV12-4 and TRBJ2-3; 16 bases in the junction line up with TRBD2. DNA sequence: TGTGCCGGCACCTCACCGGGACTAGCGGGGGGGCATCCTACAGATACGCAGTATTTT. This sequence encodes CAGTSPGLAGGHPTDTQYF.